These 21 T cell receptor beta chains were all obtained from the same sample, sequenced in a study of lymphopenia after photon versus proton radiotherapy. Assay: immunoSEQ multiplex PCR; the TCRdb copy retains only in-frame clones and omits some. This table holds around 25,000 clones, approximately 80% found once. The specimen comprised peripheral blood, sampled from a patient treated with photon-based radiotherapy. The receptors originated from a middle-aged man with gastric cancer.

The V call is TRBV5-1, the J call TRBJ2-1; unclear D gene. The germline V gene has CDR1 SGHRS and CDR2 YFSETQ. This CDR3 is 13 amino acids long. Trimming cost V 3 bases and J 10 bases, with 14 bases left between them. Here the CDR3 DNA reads TGCGCCAGCAGCTGGGCGGCTCAGAGAGAGCAGTTCTTC. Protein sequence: CASSWAAQREQFF.

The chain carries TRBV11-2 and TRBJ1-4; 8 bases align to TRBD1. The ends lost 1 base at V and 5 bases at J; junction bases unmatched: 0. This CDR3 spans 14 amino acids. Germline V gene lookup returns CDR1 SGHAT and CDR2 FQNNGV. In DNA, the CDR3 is TGTGCCAGCAGCTTAGGGACAGGGAATGAAAAACTGTTTTTT. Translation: CASSLGTGNEKLFF.

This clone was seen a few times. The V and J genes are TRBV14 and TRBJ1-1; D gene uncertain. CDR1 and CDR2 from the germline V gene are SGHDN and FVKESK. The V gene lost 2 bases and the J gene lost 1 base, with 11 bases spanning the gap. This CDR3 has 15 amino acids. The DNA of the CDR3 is TGTGCCAGCAGCCAATTGATGGGCCCGAACACTGAAGCTTTCTTT. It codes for CASSQLMGPNTEAFF. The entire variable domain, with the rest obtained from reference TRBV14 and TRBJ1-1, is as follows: EAGVTQFPSHSVIEKGQTVTLRCDPISGHDNLYWYRRVMGKEIKFLLHFVKESKQDESGMPNNRFLAERTGGTYSTLKVQPAELEDSGVYFCASSQLMGPNTEAFFGQGTRLTVV.

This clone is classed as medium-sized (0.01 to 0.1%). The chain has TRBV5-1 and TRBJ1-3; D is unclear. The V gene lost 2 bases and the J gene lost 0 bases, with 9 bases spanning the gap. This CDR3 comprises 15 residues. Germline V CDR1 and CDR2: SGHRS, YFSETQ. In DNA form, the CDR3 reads TGCGCCAGCAGCTTAGGTCCCTCCTCTGGAAACACCATATATTTT. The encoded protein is CASSLGPSSGNTIYF.

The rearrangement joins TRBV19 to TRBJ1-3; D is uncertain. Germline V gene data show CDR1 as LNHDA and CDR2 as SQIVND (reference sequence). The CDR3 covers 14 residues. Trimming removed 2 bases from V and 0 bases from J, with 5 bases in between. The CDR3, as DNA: TGTGCCAGTAGTATATTCTCCTCTGGAAACACCATATATTTT. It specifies CASSIFSSGNTIYF.

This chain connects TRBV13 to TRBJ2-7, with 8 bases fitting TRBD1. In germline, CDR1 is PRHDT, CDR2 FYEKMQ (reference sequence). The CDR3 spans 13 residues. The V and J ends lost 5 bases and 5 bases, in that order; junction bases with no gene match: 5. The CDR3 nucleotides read TGTGCCAGCAGCCCCAGGGGGCTCCACGAGCAGTACTTC. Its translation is CASSPRGLHEQYF.

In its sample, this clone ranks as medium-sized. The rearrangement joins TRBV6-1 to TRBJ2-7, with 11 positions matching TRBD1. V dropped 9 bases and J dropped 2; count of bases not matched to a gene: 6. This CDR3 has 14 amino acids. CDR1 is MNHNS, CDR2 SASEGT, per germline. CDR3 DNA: TGTGCCAGGAACGGACAGGGGGCGCCCTACGAGCAGTACTTC. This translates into CARNGQGAPYEQYF.

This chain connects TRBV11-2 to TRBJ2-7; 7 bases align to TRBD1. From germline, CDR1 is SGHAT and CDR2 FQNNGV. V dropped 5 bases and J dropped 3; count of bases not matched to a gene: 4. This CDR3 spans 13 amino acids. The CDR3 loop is CASSLGQDYEQYF. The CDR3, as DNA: TGTGCCAGCAGCCTCGGACAGGACTACGAGCAGTACTTC.

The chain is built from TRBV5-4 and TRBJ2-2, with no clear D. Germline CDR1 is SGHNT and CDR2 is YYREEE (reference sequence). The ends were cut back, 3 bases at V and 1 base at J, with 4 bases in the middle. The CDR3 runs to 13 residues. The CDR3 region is CASSSQNTGELFF. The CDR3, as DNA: TGTGCCAGCAGCTCACAGAACACCGGGGAGCTGTTTTTT. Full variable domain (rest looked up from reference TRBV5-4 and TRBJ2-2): ETGVTQSPTHLIKTRGQQVTLRCSSQSGHNTVSWYQQALGQGPQFIFQYYREEENGRGNFPPRFSGLQFPNYSSELNVNALELDDSALYLCASSSQNTGELFFGEGSRLTVL.

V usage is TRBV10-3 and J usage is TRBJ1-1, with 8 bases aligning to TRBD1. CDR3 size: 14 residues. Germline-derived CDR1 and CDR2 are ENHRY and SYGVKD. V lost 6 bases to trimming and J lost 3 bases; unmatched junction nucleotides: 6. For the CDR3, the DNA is TGTGCCATCAGGAAGACAGGGGAGGACACTGAAGCTTTCTTT. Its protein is CAIRKTGEDTEAFF.

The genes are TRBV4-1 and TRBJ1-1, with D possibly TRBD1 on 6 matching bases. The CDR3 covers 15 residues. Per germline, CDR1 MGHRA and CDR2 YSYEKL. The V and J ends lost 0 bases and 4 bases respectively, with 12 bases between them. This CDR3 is CASSQDRGGGTEAFF. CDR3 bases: TGCGCCAGCAGCCAAGACAGGGGAGGAGGCACTGAAGCTTTCTTT.

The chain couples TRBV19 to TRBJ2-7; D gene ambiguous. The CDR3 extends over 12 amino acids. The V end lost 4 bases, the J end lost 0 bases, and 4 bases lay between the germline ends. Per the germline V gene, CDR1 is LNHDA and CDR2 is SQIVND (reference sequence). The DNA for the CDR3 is TGTGCCAGTAGTACCTACTCCTACGAGCAGTACTTC. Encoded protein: CASSTYSYEQYF.

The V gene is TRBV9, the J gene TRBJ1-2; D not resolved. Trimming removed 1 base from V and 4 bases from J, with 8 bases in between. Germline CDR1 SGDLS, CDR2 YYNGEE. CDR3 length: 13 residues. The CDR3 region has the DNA TGTGCCAGCAGCGTACCTGGGGTCTATGGCTACACCTTC. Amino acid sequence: CASSVPGVYGYTF.

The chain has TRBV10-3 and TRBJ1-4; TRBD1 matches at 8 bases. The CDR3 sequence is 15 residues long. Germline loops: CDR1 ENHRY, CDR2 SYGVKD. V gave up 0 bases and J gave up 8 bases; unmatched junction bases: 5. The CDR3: CAISESIQGAEKLFF. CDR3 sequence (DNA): TGTGCCATCAGTGAGTCGATCCAGGGGGCGGAAAAACTGTTTTTT.

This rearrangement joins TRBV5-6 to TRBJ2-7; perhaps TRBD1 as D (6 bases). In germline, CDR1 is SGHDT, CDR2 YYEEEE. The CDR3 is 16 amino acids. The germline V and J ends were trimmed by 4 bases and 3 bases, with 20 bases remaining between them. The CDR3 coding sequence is TGTGCCAGCAGCCGCACGGACAGACGTGGGGGCTACGAGCAGTACTTC. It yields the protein CASSRTDRRGGYEQYF.

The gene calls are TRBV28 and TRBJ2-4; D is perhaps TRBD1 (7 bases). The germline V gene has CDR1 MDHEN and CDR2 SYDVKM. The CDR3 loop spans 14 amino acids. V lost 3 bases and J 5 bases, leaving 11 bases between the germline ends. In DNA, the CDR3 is TGTGCCAGCAGTTTCAGGGGGGCCCAAAACATTCAGTACTTC. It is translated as CASSFRGAQNIQYF.

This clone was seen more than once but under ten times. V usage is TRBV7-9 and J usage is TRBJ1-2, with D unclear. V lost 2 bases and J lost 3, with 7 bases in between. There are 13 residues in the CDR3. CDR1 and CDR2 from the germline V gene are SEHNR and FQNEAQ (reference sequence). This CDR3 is CASSLIGDYGYTF. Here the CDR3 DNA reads TGTGCCAGCAGCTTAATCGGGGACTATGGCTACACCTTC.

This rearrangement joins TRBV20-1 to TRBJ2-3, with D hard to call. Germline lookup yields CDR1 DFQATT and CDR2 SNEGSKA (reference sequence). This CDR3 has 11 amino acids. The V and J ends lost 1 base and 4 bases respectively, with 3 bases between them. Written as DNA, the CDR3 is TGCAGTGCTAGAGGCCCAGATACGCAGTATTTT. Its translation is CSARGPDTQYF.

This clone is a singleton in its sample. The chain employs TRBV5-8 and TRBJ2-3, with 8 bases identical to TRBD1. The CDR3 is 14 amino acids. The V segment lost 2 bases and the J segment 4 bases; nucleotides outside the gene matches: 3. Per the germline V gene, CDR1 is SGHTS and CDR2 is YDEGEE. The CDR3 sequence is CASSFGQGADTQYF. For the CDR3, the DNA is TGTGCCAGCAGCTTTGGACAGGGTGCAGATACGCAGTATTTT. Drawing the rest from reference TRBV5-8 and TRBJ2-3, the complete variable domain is EAGVTQSPTHLIKTRGQQATLRCSPISGHTSVYWYQQALGLGLQFLLWYDEGEERNRGNFPPRFSGRQFPNYSSELNVNALELEDSALYLCASSFGQGADTQYFGPGTRLTVL.

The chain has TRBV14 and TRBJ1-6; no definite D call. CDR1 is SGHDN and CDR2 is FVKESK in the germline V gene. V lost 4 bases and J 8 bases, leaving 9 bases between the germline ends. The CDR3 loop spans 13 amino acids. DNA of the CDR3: TGTGCCAGCAGCCCATTAGGGTATTCACCCCTCCACTTT. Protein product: CASSPLGYSPLHF.

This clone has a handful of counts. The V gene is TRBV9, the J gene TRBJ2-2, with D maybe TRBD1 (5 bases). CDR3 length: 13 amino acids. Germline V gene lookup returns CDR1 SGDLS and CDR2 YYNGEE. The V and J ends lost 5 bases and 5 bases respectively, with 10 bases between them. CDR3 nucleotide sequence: TGTGCCAGCAGGTTGGACAAAACCGGGGAGCTGTTTTTT. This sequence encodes CASRLDKTGELFF.